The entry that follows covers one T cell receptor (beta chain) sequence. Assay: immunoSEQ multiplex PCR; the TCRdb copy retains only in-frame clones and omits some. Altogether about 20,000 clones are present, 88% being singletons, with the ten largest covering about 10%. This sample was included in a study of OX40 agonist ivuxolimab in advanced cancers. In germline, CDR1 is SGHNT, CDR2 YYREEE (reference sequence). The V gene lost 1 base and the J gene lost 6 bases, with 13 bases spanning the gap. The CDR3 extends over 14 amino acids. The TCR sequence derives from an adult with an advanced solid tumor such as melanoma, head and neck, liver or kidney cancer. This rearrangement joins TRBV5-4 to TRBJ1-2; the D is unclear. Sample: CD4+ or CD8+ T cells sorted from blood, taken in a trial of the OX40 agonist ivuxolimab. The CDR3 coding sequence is TGTGCCAGCAGCTTGTCGGTCCCCGGGGATGGCTACACCTTC. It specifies CASSLSVPGDGYTF.